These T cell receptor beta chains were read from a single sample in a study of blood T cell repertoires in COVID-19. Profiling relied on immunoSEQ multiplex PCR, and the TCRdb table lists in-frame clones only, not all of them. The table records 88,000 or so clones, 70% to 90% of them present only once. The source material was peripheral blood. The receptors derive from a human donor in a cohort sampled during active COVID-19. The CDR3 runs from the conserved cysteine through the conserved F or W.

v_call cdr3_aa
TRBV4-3 CASSHRAGENYNEQFF
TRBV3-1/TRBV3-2 CASSWGGAPNYGYTF
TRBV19 CASSIDRENYGYTF
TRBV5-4 CASSLGGGGPWDEQYF
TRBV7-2 CASSLAGQGGRYEQYF
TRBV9 CASSVAAGGTGYTF
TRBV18 CASSRGQISGANVLTF
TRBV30 CAWSVRENQPQHF
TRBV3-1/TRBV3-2 CASSQDSSGSYEQYF
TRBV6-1 CASSGILGQTEETQYF
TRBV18 CASSPLSLGDTEAFF
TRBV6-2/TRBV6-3 CASSYGLGANEKLFF
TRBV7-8 CASSLGNRGRREKLFF
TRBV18 CASSPANRGEYTEAFF
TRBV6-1 CASSDRTGDSPLHF
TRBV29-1 CSVVRRGSSYNEQFF
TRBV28 CASSVPGHENGYTF
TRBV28 CASSSGQPQHF
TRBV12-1 CASSFELQGRDNYGYTF
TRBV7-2 CASSLTGGNEKLFF
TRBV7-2 CASSLAGQLNIQYF
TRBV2 CASSVEGTGANVLTF
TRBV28 CASSLWFGTISNQPQHF
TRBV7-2 CASSLGRDSYNEQFF
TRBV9 CASSVVGSGGVDTQYF
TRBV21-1 CASGRRGRGGYTF
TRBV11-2 CASSRRAGDDTDTQYF
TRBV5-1 CASSLGGTGQETQYF
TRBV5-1 CASSFRQGYEQYF
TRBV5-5 CASSLGQGAMNTEAFF
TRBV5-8 CASTMGSGTGHYGYTF
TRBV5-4 CASSFSIQGSTEAFF
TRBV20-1 CSASYRLRNTEAFF
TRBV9 CASSVGASGSTDTQYF
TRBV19 CASRNRGLISTNEKLFF
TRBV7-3 CASSLLGGRQYEQYF
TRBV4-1 CASSQGVVAGGNTGELFF
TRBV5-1 CASSNDGGGYGYTF
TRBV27 CASSSWTGGAGGNQPQHF
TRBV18 CASSQRLAGSYEQYF
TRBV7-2 CASSPQTSGGSDTQYF
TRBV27 CASSPGTGNQPQHF
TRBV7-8 CASSLLAQAYEQYF
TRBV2 CASSSRDAQYF
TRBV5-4 CASTPGGKNIQYF
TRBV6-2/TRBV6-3 CASSFIDRGYSQPQHF
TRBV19 CASSMLGSGQPQHF
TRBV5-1 CASSLVYGYNSSLHF
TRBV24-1 CATRAKTGGPDTEAFF
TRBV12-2 CASRLAMAWGYTF
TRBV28 CASSRPLAQPQHF
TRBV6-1 CASSDRDRDEKLFF
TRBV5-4 CASSFSAGGTTNEKLFF
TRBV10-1 CASSAGELETQYF
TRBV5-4 CASSLPRSGANVLTF